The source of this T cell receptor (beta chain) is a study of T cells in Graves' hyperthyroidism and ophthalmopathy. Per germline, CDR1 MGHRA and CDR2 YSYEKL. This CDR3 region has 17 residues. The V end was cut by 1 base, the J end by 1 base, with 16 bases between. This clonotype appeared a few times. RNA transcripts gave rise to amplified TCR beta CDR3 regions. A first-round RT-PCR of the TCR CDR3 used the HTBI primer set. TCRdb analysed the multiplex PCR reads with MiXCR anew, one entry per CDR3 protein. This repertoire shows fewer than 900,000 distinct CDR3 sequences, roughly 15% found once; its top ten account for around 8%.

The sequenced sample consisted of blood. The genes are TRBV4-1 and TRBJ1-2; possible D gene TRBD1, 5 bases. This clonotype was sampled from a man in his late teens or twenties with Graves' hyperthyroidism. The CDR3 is CASSQAAGGASNYGYTF. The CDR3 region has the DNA TGCGCCAGCAGCCAAGCCGCCGGTGGGGCTAGTAACTATGGCTACACCTTC.